Listed below are T cell receptor beta chains from one sample, sequenced in a study of T cells in Graves' hyperthyroidism and ophthalmopathy. TCRdb re-called the multiplex PCR reads through MiXCR, storing one row per CDR3 protein. The profile covers around 700,000 distinct CDR3 sequences, with around 40% appearing a single time and around 30% taken by the ten largest. Sequenced material: blood. These receptors came from a woman aged 40 to 50 with Graves' hyperthyroidism. The CDR3 runs from the conserved cysteine through the conserved F or W. Fields, in order: CDR3 protein, CDR3 DNA, clone size, V gene, J gene, D gene. D genes are given only for firm matches. Rows give clone size only sometimes, using once, few, many, or a class for an expanded clone.

CASSLNWRGYLDNQPQHF,TGTGCCAGCAGTTTAAATTGGAGGGGGTACTTAGACAATCAGCCCCAGCATTTT,few,TRBV12-3/TRBV12-4,TRBJ1-5,-
CSAPPALVDYGYTF,TGCAGTGCCCCGCCCGCCTTAGTTGACTATGGCTACACCTTC,-,TRBV20-1,TRBJ1-2,-
CASALGRETEAFF,TGTGCCAGCGCATTGGGCAGGGAAACTGAAGCTTTCTTT,once,TRBV6-2/TRBV6-3,TRBJ1-1,-
CASSSPTKSGANVLTF,TGTGCCAGCAGCTCCCCGACTAAGTCTGGGGCCAACGTCCTGACTTTC,many,TRBV7-2,TRBJ2-6,-
CAWRQIYEQYF,TGTGCCTGGAGGCAGATTTACGAGCAGTACTTC,-,TRBV10-2,TRBJ2-7,-
CSAILRGPGSEQYF,TGCAGTGCCATCCTCAGGGGGCCAGGGTCCGAGCAGTACTTC,few,TRBV20-1,TRBJ2-7,TRBD1
CASSERGQRGNTIYF,TGTGCCAGCAGTGAAAGGGGGCAGAGGGGAAACACCATATATTTT,-,TRBV2,TRBJ1-3,TRBD1
CASSQQVGTESNQPQHF,TGCGCCAGCAGCCAGCAGGTCGGGACAGAAAGCAATCAGCCCCAGCATTTT,few,TRBV4-3,TRBJ1-5,TRBD1
CASSPEDRVRQPQHF,TGTGCCAGCAGCCCAGAGGATCGGGTGCGGCAGCCCCAGCATTTT,many,TRBV9,TRBJ1-5,-
CASSIRDRGTVGSPLHF,TGTGCCAGTAGTATCCGGGACAGGGGTACAGTGGGTTCACCCCTCCACTTT,many,TRBV19,TRBJ1-6,TRBD1